This T cell receptor (beta chain) is from a study of T cell responses to AZD1222 COVID-19 vaccine. Measured with immunoSEQ multiplex PCR; TCRdb has only the in-frame clones, and not every one. This sample carries 130,000 to 150,000 clones, roughly 90% of them seen once, and the ten largest clones take over 1.5%. Study-level results: Rises in breadth and depth of Spike-specific TCRs came after two AZD1222 doses. Spike-spanning, vaccine-associated CD4 TCRs were dominant at 160-218 and 743-854. Reportedly, nearly half the spike-specific TCRs target unmutated variant regions.

Regarding this clone: Its matching antigen is unknown.

The CDR3 consists of 15 residues. The germline V gene has CDR1 ENHRY and CDR2 SYGVKD. Trimming cost V 5 bases and J 5 bases; bases outside gene matches: 9. The receptor comes from an adult in good health. This sequence joins TRBV10-3 and TRBJ2-1; 7 bases map to TRBD2. Source: peripheral blood, taken on day 0 of AZD1222 vaccination. This CDR3 reads CAISSTRAGNNEQFF. The DNA for the CDR3 is TGTGCCATCAGTTCAACGAGAGCGGGAAACAATGAGCAGTTCTTC.